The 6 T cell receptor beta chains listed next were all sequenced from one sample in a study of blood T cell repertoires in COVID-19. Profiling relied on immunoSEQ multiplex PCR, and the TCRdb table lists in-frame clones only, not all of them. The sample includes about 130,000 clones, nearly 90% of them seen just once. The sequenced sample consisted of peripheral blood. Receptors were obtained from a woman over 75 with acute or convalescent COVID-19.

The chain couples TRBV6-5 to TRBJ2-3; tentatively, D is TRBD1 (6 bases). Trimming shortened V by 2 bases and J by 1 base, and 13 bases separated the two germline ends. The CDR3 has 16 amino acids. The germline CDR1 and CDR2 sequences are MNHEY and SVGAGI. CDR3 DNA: TGTGCCAGCAGTTACGGGGCAGGGGAAGGCACAGATACGCAGTATTTT. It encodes CASSYGAGEGTDTQYF.

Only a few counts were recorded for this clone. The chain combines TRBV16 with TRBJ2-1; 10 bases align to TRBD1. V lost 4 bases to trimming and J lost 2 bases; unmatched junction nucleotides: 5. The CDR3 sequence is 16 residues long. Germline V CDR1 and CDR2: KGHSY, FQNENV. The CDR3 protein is CASSRPTGGAYNEQFF. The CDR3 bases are TGTGCCAGCAGCCGGCCGACAGGGGGCGCCTACAATGAGCAGTTCTTC.

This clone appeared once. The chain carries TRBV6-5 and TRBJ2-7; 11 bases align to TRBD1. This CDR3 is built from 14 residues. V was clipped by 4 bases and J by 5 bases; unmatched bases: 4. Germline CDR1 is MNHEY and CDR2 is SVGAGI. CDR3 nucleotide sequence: TGTGCCAGCAGTTTGGACAGGGGGCTGCACGAGCAGTACTTC. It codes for CASSLDRGLHEQYF.

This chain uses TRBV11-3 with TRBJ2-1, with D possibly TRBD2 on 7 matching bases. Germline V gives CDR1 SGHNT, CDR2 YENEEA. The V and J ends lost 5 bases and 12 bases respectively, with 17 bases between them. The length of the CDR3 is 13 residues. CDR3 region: CASSLGLRGGQFF. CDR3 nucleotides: TGTGCCAGCAGCCTAGGGTTGAGGGGGGGGCAGTTCTTC.

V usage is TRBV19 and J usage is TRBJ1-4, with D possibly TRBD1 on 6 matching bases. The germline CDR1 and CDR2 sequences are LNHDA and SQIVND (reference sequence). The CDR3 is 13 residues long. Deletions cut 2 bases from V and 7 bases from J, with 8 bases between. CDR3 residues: CASSINRVEKLFF. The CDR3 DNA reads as TGTGCCAGTAGTATAAACAGGGTTGAAAAACTGTTTTTT.

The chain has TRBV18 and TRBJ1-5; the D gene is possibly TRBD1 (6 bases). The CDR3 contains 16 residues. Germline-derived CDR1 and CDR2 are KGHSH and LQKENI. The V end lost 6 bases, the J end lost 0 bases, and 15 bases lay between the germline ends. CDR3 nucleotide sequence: TGTGCCAGCTCCAGGACAGCCCCAAATAGCAATCAGCCCCAGCATTTT. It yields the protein CASSRTAPNSNQPQHF. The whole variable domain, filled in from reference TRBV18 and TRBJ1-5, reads NAGVMQNPRHLVRRRGQEARLRCSPMKGHSHVYWYRQLPEEGLKFMVYLQKENIIDESGMPKERFSAEFPKEGPSILRIQQVVRGDSAAYFCASSRTAPNSNQPQHFGDGTRLSIL.